One sample yielded the 27 T cell receptor beta chains listed below, sequenced in a study of regulatory T cells in long-lasting Graves disease (dated by TCRdb to the early 2020s). The library was obtained by multiplex PCR. Reads for this sample came from an Illumina HiSeq 4000. To build TCR beta libraries, CDR3 regions were amplified by Arm-PCR using iRepertoire HTBI primers. TCRdb itself trimmed the public reads at Q25 with fastp, ran MiXCR and retained productive beta chains. Each CDR3 protein appears once, grouped with its most common genes and DNA. The sample profile shows roughly 420,000 distinct CDR3 sequences; 14% of them were found once. The top ten clones comprise approximately 15% of the sample. In light of the paper, this sample's time point label describes: newly diagnosed GD, antithyroid drugs for less than 3 months. For both TCR sequencing and RNA sequencing, RNA was extracted from PBMCs in TRIzol.

This same sample was also taken into another study, of T cells in Graves' hyperthyroidism and ophthalmopathy.

Sequenced material: peripheral blood mononuclear cells (PBMCs), taken at new diagnosis, from a patient treated with antithyroid drugs. The receptors were sampled from a woman aged 50 to 60 with Graves disease. Donor details come from another sample of the same person, matched by shared clones.

This clonotype was counted many times. V is TRBV7-3 and J is TRBJ2-5; TRBD2 might be the D (5 bases). Germline V lookup: CDR1 SGHTA, CDR2 FQGTGA. CDR3 size: 15 residues. V gave up 3 bases and J gave up 2 bases, with 13 bases separating them. The CDR3 sequence: CASSFSGGLQETQYF. CDR3 bases: TGTGCCAGCAGCTTTTCCGGCGGGTTACAAGAGACCCAGTACTTC.

About this clonotype itself: A read error is likely here: a far larger clone is one base away. This chain links TRBV3-1 with TRBJ2-4; weak D call: TRBD2 (5 bases). The DNA end lines up better with TRBJ2-1; the J call may be wrong. In germline, CDR1 is LGHDT, CDR2 YNNKEL (reference sequence). This CDR3 spans 15 amino acids. The CDR3: CASSQGVASFNEQFF. CDR3 coding DNA: TGTGCCAGCAGCCAGGGAGTAGCTTCTTTCAATGAGCAGTTCTTC.

The sample holds many counts of this clonotype. This chain uses TRBV28 with TRBJ1-5; 7 bases map to TRBD1. Unmatched junction bases numbered 13, after V lost 3 bases and J lost 2 bases. The CDR3 spans 18 residues. In germline, CDR1 is MDHEN, CDR2 SYDVKM. CDR3 sequence: CASSFRETGIRGNQPQHF. CDR3 in DNA: TGTGCCAGCAGTTTTCGGGAGACAGGGATACGAGGCAATCAGCCCCAGCATTTT.

This clonotype was seen repeatedly, ten times or more. J is TRBJ1-1 and V is TRBV3-1, with D uncertain. The ends were cut back, 0 bases at V and 2 bases at J, with 10 bases in the middle. The CDR3 extends over 15 amino acids. Germline CDR1 LGHDT, CDR2 YNNKEL (reference sequence). This CDR3 is CASSQDFQTNTEAFF. The DNA of the CDR3 is TGTGCCAGCAGCCAAGATTTTCAGACTAACACTGAAGCTTTCTTT.

With regard to this clonotype: A read error may be the cause here, since a much bigger clone is one base away. This chain uses TRBV12-3 or TRBV12-4 with TRBJ2-7; 8 bases map to TRBD2. The CDR3 spans 14 residues. CDR3 sequence reads: CASGPGLESYERYF. The CDR3 DNA follows: TGTGCCAGCGGCCCGGGACTAGAAAGCTACGAGCGGTACTTC.

The chain links TRBV4-1 to TRBJ1-5, with D possibly being TRBD1 (6 bases). The CDR3 extends over 15 amino acids. V lost 4 bases, J lost 2 bases, and 12 bases lay in between. Per germline, CDR1 MGHRA and CDR2 YSYEKL. The chain's CDR3 is CASSPVDSGNQPQHF. The CDR3 DNA reads as TGCGCCAGCAGCCCCGTGGACAGCGGCAATCAGCCCCAGCATTTT.

This clonotype was seen ten or more times. The chain uses TRBV6-1 and TRBJ1-2; TRBD1 might be the D (6 bases). Between the trimmed V and J ends, which lost 3 bases and 4 bases, there was a span of 15 bases. Germline lookup yields CDR1 MNHNS and CDR2 SASEGT. The CDR3 is made up of 15 amino acids. The CDR3 region is CASSERLDRTYGYTF. The CDR3 region has the DNA TGTGCCAGCAGTGAGCGTCTAGACAGGACCTATGGCTACACCTTC.

Only a few counts were recorded for this clonotype. This chain joins TRBV7-9 and TRBJ2-1; the D gene is possibly TRBD2 (6 bases). Trimming shortened V by 6 bases and J by 6 bases, and 18 bases separated the two germline ends. Per the germline V gene, CDR1 is SEHNR and CDR2 is FQNEAQ (reference sequence). This CDR3 is built from 15 residues. The CDR3 region has the DNA TGTGCCAGCAGTTCGACGCCGGGAGCCCTCAATGAGCAGTTCTTC. Translating gives CASSSTPGALNEQFF.

This clonotype has a handful of counts. The junction departs from germline at one end; a sequencing error may be responsible. The chain is built from TRBV6-1 and TRBJ1-1; 7 nucleotides match TRBD1. Germline V gene sequence: CDR1 MNHNS, CDR2 SASEGT. This CDR3 has 14 residues. The CDR3 reads CASSEVRGRTEALF. CDR3 coding DNA: TGTGCCAGCAGTGAAGTGAGGGGGCGCACTGAAGCTCTCTTT.

At least ten counts were recorded for this clonotype. The V call is TRBV7-2, the J call TRBJ2-1; D tentatively reads TRBD1 or TRBD2 (7 bases each). Trimming shortened V by 4 bases and J by 3 bases, and 16 bases separated the two germline ends. Germline V gene sequence: CDR1 SGHTA, CDR2 FQGNSA. CDR3 length: 16 amino acids. The CDR3 here is CASSSGGVAGYNEQFF. The CDR3 DNA reads as TGTGCCAGCAGCTCAGGGGGGGTAGCCGGCTACAATGAGCAGTTCTTC.

The J gene is TRBJ2-2, the V gene TRBV6-4; 7 bases match TRBD1. Germline loops: CDR1 MRHNA, CDR2 SNTAGT. CDR3 length: 15 amino acids. The V gene end was trimmed by 4 bases and the J gene end by 2 bases; junction bases not matched to a gene: 4. The CDR3 bases are TGTGCCAGCAGTGCCCGGACAGGAAACACCGGGGAGCTGTTTTTT. Translated: CASSARTGNTGELFF.

This clonotype appeared many times. This sequence joins TRBV20-1 and TRBJ2-1; 13 nucleotides agree with TRBD2. The germline V gene encodes CDR1 DFQATT and CDR2 SNEGSKA (reference sequence). The CDR3 contains 16 residues. Germline trimming cut 1 base from V and 0 bases from J; bases unmatched to any gene: 0. CDR3 amino acids: CSARGTSGSSYNEQFF. DNA of the CDR3: TGCAGTGCTAGAGGGACTAGCGGGAGCTCCTACAATGAGCAGTTCTTC.

This clonotype was recorded at least ten times. The chain recombines TRBV24-1 with TRBJ2-3; weak D call: TRBD2 (6 bases). CDR3 length: 16 residues. Germline V gene data show CDR1 as KGHDR and CDR2 as SFDVKD. The V end was cut by 4 bases, the J end by 1 base, with 14 bases between. CDR3 coding DNA: TGTGCCACCAGTGACCCTAAGCGGGCTGGCACAGATACGCAGTATTTT. Its translation: CATSDPKRAGTDTQYF.

The chain recombines TRBV9 with TRBJ2-3, with 13 bases identical to TRBD2. In germline, CDR1 is SGDLS, CDR2 YYNGEE. The CDR3 has 17 residues. With V trimmed by 3 bases and J by 3 bases, 7 bases remained unmatched. CDR3 amino acids: CASSAGTSGIVTDTQYF. In DNA, the CDR3 is TGTGCCAGCAGCGCAGGGACTAGCGGGATTGTTACAGATACGCAGTATTTT.

This clonotype was detected only a few times. The chain uses TRBV19 and TRBJ2-5; weak D call: TRBD2 (5 bases). Germline V gene data show CDR1 as LNHDA and CDR2 as SQIVND (reference sequence). The V end lost 7 bases, the J end lost 4 bases, and 13 bases lay between the germline ends. The CDR3 is 13 residues long. The CDR3 region has the DNA TGTGCCAGTATCGGTCCGGCGGGAGAGACCCAGTACTTC. It specifies CASIGPAGETQYF.

V and J are TRBV10-2 and TRBJ2-7, with 7 positions matching TRBD1. This CDR3 has 16 residues. In germline, CDR1 is WSHSY, CDR2 SAAADI. Germline trimming cut 10 bases from V and 4 bases from J; bases unmatched to any gene: 19. The CDR3 region is CATQHSAGTDRYEQYF. In DNA, the CDR3 is TGCGCCACCCAACACTCCGCCGGGACAGACAGGTACGAGCAGTACTTC.

Ten or more counts support this clonotype. The V gene is TRBV25-1, the J gene TRBJ2-3, with TRBD1 as a possible D gene (6 bases). The CDR3 contains 13 residues. CDR1 MGHDK and CDR2 SYGVNS come from the germline V gene. V dropped 4 bases and J dropped 6 bases, with 11 bases sitting between them. This CDR3 reads CASSVTGSDTQYF. CDR3 in DNA: TGTGCCAGCAGTGTAACAGGGTCCGATACGCAGTATTTT.

This clonotype was detected a few times. A much larger clonotype is one base distant, so this may be a read error. The gene calls are TRBV11-1 and TRBJ2-2; 7 bases line up with TRBD1. V was clipped by 5 bases and J by 7 bases; unmatched bases: 10. Germline V gene lookup returns CDR1 SGHAT and CDR2 FQDESV (reference sequence). The CDR3 loop spans 15 amino acids. This chain's CDR3 is CASSPDRADIGELFF. The CDR3, as DNA: TGTGCCAGCAGCCCCGACAGGGCGGACATCGGGGAGCTGTTTTTT.

A single count supports this clonotype. The rearrangement links TRBV19 to TRBJ1-5; 7 nucleotides match TRBD1. The CDR3 spans 15 residues. The J segment lost 5 bases and the V segment lost 3 bases, leaving 7 bases of the junction unmatched. Germline values: CDR1 LNHDA, CDR2 SQIVND (reference sequence). The CDR3 DNA is TGTGCCAGTAGTATGTTAAGGGGGCAGGATCAGCCCCAGCATTTT. Its translation is CASSMLRGQDQPQHF.

This rearrangement joins TRBV7-9 to TRBJ1-2, with D maybe TRBD1 (5 bases). The V gene's germline CDR1 is SEHNR and CDR2 FQNEAQ (reference sequence). This CDR3 contains 13 residues. Trimming removed 5 bases from V and 6 bases from J, with 13 bases in between. CDR3 bases: TGTGCCAGCAGCCAGAGGACATCTGATGGCTACACCTTC. Translating gives CASSQRTSDGYTF. Supplemented by reference TRBV7-9 and TRBJ1-2, the full variable domain reads DTGVSQNPRHKITKRGQNVTFRCDPISEHNRLYWYRQTLGQGPEFLTYFQNEAQLEKSRLLSDRFSAERPKGSFSTLEIQRTEQGDSAMYLCASSQRTSDGYTFGSGTRLTVV.

This clonotype was counted between two and nine times. At one of its ends the junction is not consistent with the germline gene, which may arise from a read error. The chain links TRBV28 to TRBJ2-1; 8 bases match TRBD2. Germline V CDR1 and CDR2: MDHEN, SYDVKM. The CDR3 is 15 amino acids. DNA for the CDR3: TGTGCCAGCACCAAGCGGGGGAGCTCCTACAATGGGCAGTTCTTC. This gives the protein CASTKRGSSYNGQFF.

This clonotype was found many times. The V and J genes are TRBV5-1 and TRBJ2-1; D is ambiguous. V shed 3 bases and J shed 6 bases, with 7 bases lying between them. The germline V gene encodes CDR1 SGHRS and CDR2 YFSETQ. This CDR3 is built from 12 residues. Here the CDR3 reads CASSYVSNEQFF. As DNA, the CDR3 is TGCGCCAGCAGCTACGTTTCCAATGAGCAGTTCTTC.

Ten or more counts support this clonotype. The chain uses TRBV28 and TRBJ1-5; unclear D gene. Germline V gene data show CDR1 as MDHEN and CDR2 as SYDVKM. This CDR3 has 12 amino acids. V lost 3 bases and J 11 bases, leaving 11 bases between the germline ends. CDR3 in DNA: TGTGCCAGCAGTTTGTTCATGGGATCCCAGCATTTT. It encodes CASSLFMGSQHF. The variable domain in full, with the rest retrieved from reference TRBV28 and TRBJ1-5, is DVKVTQSSRYLVKRTGEKVFLECVQDMDHENMFWYRQDPGLGLRLIYFSYDVKMKEKGDIPEGYSVSREKKERFSLILESASTNQTSMYLCASSLFMGSQHFGDGTRLSIL.

In this sample, this clonotype turned up a few times. This sequence joins TRBV3-1 and TRBJ1-4; 8 bases line up with TRBD1. The length of the CDR3 is 15 residues. The germline gives CDR1 LGHDT, CDR2 YNNKEL (reference sequence). The trim removed 1 base at V and 8 bases at J, leaving 6 bases unmatched. The DNA of the CDR3 is TGTGCCAGCAGCCAAGGGACTGGGACAGGCGAAAAACTGTTTTTT. Protein product: CASSQGTGTGEKLFF. Variable domain in full (rest from reference TRBV3-1 and TRBJ1-4): DTAVSQTPKYLVTQMGNDKSIKCEQNLGHDTMYWYKQDSKKFLKIMFSYNNKELIINETVPNRFSPKSPDKAHLNLHINSLELGDSAVYFCASSQGTGTGEKLFFGSGTQLSVL.

The rearrangement joins TRBV19 to TRBJ1-1, with D unclear. The CDR3 is made up of 12 amino acids. CDR1 LNHDA and CDR2 SQIVND come from the germline V gene (reference sequence). V dropped 10 bases and J dropped 1 base, with 10 bases sitting between them. DNA for the CDR3: TGTGCCACCGGAGGCTCGAACACTGAAGCTTTCTTT. As protein: CATGGSNTEAFF.

In its sample, this clonotype was seen a few times. The chain is built from TRBV6-1 and TRBJ2-2, with 9 bases that match TRBD1. V gave up 6 bases and J gave up 3 bases; unmatched junction bases: 2. The CDR3 is made up of 14 amino acids. Germline V CDR1 and CDR2: MNHNS, SASEGT. CDR3 sequence (DNA): TGTGCCAGCAGAAGGACAGGGGACACCGGGGAGCTGTTTTTT. Translating gives CASRRTGDTGELFF.

Ten or more counts support this clonotype. V usage is TRBV3-1 and J usage is TRBJ2-1; weak D call: TRBD2 (6 bases). Trimming left V 1 base short and J 7 bases short, with 20 bases between. This CDR3 region has 17 residues. Germline V lookup: CDR1 LGHDT, CDR2 YNNKEL (reference sequence). This chain's CDR3 is CASSQALGSGLENEQFF. The DNA of the CDR3 is TGTGCCAGCAGCCAAGCGCTCGGGAGTGGGCTGGAGAATGAGCAGTTCTTC.